These T cell receptor beta chains were read from a single sample in a study of blood T cell repertoires in COVID-19. Generated by immunoSEQ multiplex PCR, the TCRdb table keeps only in-frame clones and is missing some. The table has some 270,000 clones, approximately 86% seen once. Material: peripheral blood. These receptors came from a woman between 55 and 75 years old who had recovered from COVID-19. The CDR3 runs from the conserved cysteine through the conserved F or W. The order of the fields is J gene, clone size, D gene, V gene, CDR3 protein, CDR3 DNA. The D gene is left open where the match is weak. Part of the rows lack a size; the others show once, few, many or a class for expanded clones.

>TRBJ1-5|few|-|TRBV19
CASSIDRHNQPQHF
TGTGCCAGTAGTATCGACAGGCACAATCAGCCCCAGCATTTT
>TRBJ2-1|-|-|TRBV7-2
CASSLPQGKNEQFF
TGTGCCAGCAGCTTACCACAGGGAAAGAATGAGCAGTTCTTC
>TRBJ2-3|-|TRBD2|TRBV7-2
CASSFPAGGLTDTQYF
TGTGCCAGCAGCTTCCCAGCGGGGGGATTGACAGATACGCAGTATTTT
>TRBJ2-1|-|-|TRBV12-3/TRBV12-4
CASRQINEQFF
TGTGCCAGCAGACAGATTAATGAGCAGTTCTTC
>TRBJ1-4|-|TRBD1|TRBV7-3
CASSRTGTGAYNEKLFF
TGTGCCAGCAGCCGAACCGGGACAGGGGCTTATAATGAAAAACTGTTTTTT
>TRBJ2-1|-|-|TRBV5-1
CASSFAAGSVNEQFF
TGCGCCAGCAGCTTTGCGGCAGGGTCGGTGAATGAGCAGTTCTTC
>TRBJ2-3|once|TRBD2|TRBV19
CASSARLAGGDTQYF
TGTGCCAGTAGTGCCCGACTAGCGGGGGGAGATACGCAGTATTTT
>TRBJ2-3|-|-|TRBV9
CASSPQTQTDTQYF
TGTGCCAGCAGCCCCCAGACACAAACAGATACGCAGTATTTT
>TRBJ1-5|-|-|TRBV28
CASSFAGGDNQPQHF
TGTGCCAGCAGTTTTGCGGGGGGCGACAATCAGCCCCAGCATTTT
>TRBJ2-3|-|-|TRBV19
CASSYGKGTTSTDTQYF
TGTGCCAGTAGTTATGGGAAAGGGACAACTAGCACAGATACGCAGTATTTT
>TRBJ2-1|-|TRBD2|TRBV7-6
CASSPGGGYNEQFF
TGTGCCAGCAGCCCCGGGGGGGGTTACAATGAGCAGTTCTTC
>TRBJ1-1|-|TRBD1|TRBV7-9
CASSLGGGNTEAFF
TGTGCCAGCAGCCTAGGGGGCGGGAACACTGAAGCTTTCTTT
>TRBJ1-2|-|-|TRBV18
CATSDTYYGYTF
TGTGCCACCTCGGACACCTACTATGGCTACACCTTC
>TRBJ2-7|-|TRBD1|TRBV4-1
CASSRPDRGFYEQYF
TGCGCCAGCAGCCGTCCGGACAGGGGTTTTTACGAGCAGTACTTC
>TRBJ1-1|-|TRBD1|TRBV13
CASSPRQGGWTEAFF
TGTGCCAGCAGCCCCCGACAGGGCGGTTGGACTGAAGCTTTCTTT
>TRBJ2-3|-|-|TRBV9
CASSVAGTLLTDTQYF
TGTGCCAGCAGCGTAGCAGGGACTCTCCTCACAGATACGCAGTATTTT
>TRBJ2-1|-|TRBD2|TRBV2
CASSKGLAGESSYNEQFF
TGTGCCAGCAGTAAAGGTCTAGCGGGGGAGAGCTCCTACAATGAGCAGTTCTTC
>TRBJ1-2|once|-|TRBV18
CASSPGASVNGYTF
TGTGCCAGCTCACCAGGGGCGAGTGTAAATGGCTACACCTTC
>TRBJ2-4|few|-|TRBV9
CASSVGSGTGLYF
-
>TRBJ1-2|-|TRBD1|TRBV6-2/TRBV6-3
CASSYSPNRGGYGYTF
TGTGCCAGCAGTTACTCTCCTAACAGGGGCGGCTATGGCTACACCTTC
>TRBJ2-3|-|-|TRBV6-6
CASSYPRDSTDTQYF
TGTGCCAGCAGTTACCCCAGGGACTCCACAGATACGCAGTATTTT
>TRBJ2-5|-|TRBD1|TRBV28
CASGVIQGAGTQYF
TGTGCCAGCGGGGTGATCCAGGGGGCCGGGACCCAGTACTTC
>TRBJ2-7|-|-|TRBV3-1/TRBV3-2
CASSQESTGTEYF
TGTGCCAGCAGCCAAGAATCAACAGGTACTGAGTACTTC
>TRBJ1-2|-|-|TRBV6-6
CASIPQEAYGYTF
TGTGCCAGCATTCCACAGGAAGCCTATGGCTACACCTTC
>TRBJ1-5|-|TRBD1|TRBV23-1
CASSQLRDRYDSNQPQHF
TGCGCCAGCAGTCAATTAAGGGACAGATACGATAGCAATCAGCCCCAGCATTTT
>TRBJ2-1|-|TRBD1|TRBV9
CASSANRDRGYNEQFF
TGTGCCAGCAGCGCCAACCGGGACAGGGGATACAATGAGCAGTTCTTC
>TRBJ2-5|-|-|TRBV6-2/TRBV6-3
CASSPETRYGGLGETQYF
TGTGCCAGCAGCCCTGAAACCCGGTACGGGGGGCTGGGAGAGACCCAGTACTTC
>TRBJ1-2|-|-|TRBV7-9
CASSPLDYGYTF
TGTGCCAGCAGCCCCCTCGACTATGGCTACACCTTC
>TRBJ2-2|-|TRBD1|TRBV29-1
CSVGQGETGELFF
TGCAGCGTCGGACAGGGTGAAACCGGGGAGCTGTTTTTT
>TRBJ1-2|-|-|TRBV7-9
CASSTPKGQLYGYTF
TGTGCCAGCAGCACACCAAAAGGACAGCTCTATGGCTACACCTTC
>TRBJ2-7|-|TRBD1|TRBV5-1
CASSFQGASYEQYF
TGCGCCAGCAGCTTCCAGGGGGCGTCCTACGAGCAGTACTTC
>TRBJ1-5|-|-|TRBV5-1
CASSLSGIDQPQHF
TGCGCCAGCAGCTTGTCAGGGATCGATCAGCCCCAGCATTTT
>TRBJ2-2|-|TRBD2|TRBV5-1
CASSLGGGQTGELFF
TGCGCCAGCAGCTTGGGCGGGGGTCAAACCGGGGAGCTGTTTTTT
>TRBJ1-2|once|TRBD1|TRBV4-1
CASSPSQGAWGYGYTF
TGCGCCAGCAGCCCGTCACAGGGGGCTTGGGGCTATGGCTACACCTTC
>TRBJ1-5|many|-|TRBV28
CASISSNQPQHF
TGTGCCAGCATATCTAGCAATCAGCCCCAGCATTTT
>TRBJ1-1|many|-|TRBV27
CASSSIDSTEAFF
TGTGCCAGCAGTTCCATAGACAGCACTGAAGCTTTCTTT
>TRBJ2-2|once|TRBD2|TRBV19
CASKRGGDTGELFF
TGTGCCAGTAAGCGGGGGGGTGACACCGGGGAGCTGTTTTTT
>TRBJ1-4|-|-|TRBV5-4
CASSSPTGSNEKLFF
TGTGCCAGCAGCTCTCCGACAGGATCCAATGAAAAACTGTTTTTT
>TRBJ1-2|-|-|TRBV10-3
CAISRTFGYTF
TGTGCCATCAGCCGGACATTTGGCTACACCTTC
>TRBJ1-1|-|-|TRBV18
CASSPEIGLNTEAFF
TGTGCCAGCTCACCCGAAATCGGTCTGAACACTGAAGCTTTCTTT
>TRBJ1-6|-|-|TRBV9
CASSVAQGSSYNSPLHF
TGTGCCAGCAGCGTAGCGCAGGGGAGTTCCTATAATTCACCCCTCCACTTT
>TRBJ2-2|few|-|TRBV5-1
CASSFTGPRDGELFF
TGCGCCAGCAGCTTTACCGGGCCCCGGGACGGGGAGCTGTTTTTT
>TRBJ2-1|-|-|TRBV6-5
CASSSRQINEQFF
TGTGCCAGCAGTTCCCGACAGATCAATGAGCAGTTCTTC
>TRBJ2-5|-|-|TRBV19
CASSIITGTETQYF
TGTGCCAGTAGTATAATTACAGGGACGGAGACCCAGTACTTC
>TRBJ1-6|-|TRBD1|TRBV3-1/TRBV3-2
CASSQGGQGGSPLHF
TGTGCCAGCAGCCAAGGGGGACAGGGGGGTTCACCCCTCCACTTT
>TRBJ2-2|-|TRBD1|TRBV5-6
CASTSYRGLTGSGELFF
TGTGCCAGCACCTCCTACAGGGGGCTGACCGGGTCCGGGGAGCTGTTTTTT
>TRBJ2-4|-|TRBD2|TRBV29-1
CSVEFSGGGGNIQYF
TGCAGCGTTGAGTTTAGCGGGGGGGGCGGAAACATTCAGTACTTC
>TRBJ2-5|-|-|TRBV29-1
CSVDREAETQYF
TGCAGCGTTGACAGGGAAGCCGAGACCCAGTACTTC
>TRBJ2-7|-|-|TRBV15
CATSYGTPSYEQYF
TGTGCCACCAGCTACGGGACTCCATCCTACGAGCAGTACTTC
>TRBJ2-7|-|-|TRBV18
CASSPGRHEQYF
TGTGCCAGCTCACCGGGCAGACACGAGCAGTACTTC
>TRBJ1-2|-|-|TRBV6-5
CAISNGGYGYTF
TGTGCCATCTCTAACGGGGGCTATGGCTACACCTTC
>TRBJ2-3|few|-|TRBV4-2
CASSQDNGLIAKSDTQYF
TGTGCCAGCAGCCAAGATAACGGGTTGATAGCTAAATCAGATACGCAGTATTTT
>TRBJ1-1|-|-|TRBV11-2
CASSLLVQNTEAFF
TGTGCCAGCAGCTTACTGGTACAGAACACTGAAGCTTTCTTT
>TRBJ2-7|-|TRBD1|TRBV11-2
CASSLLRGPSHEQYF
TGTGCCAGCAGCTTACTAAGGGGGCCATCGCACGAGCAGTACTTC
>TRBJ2-1|-|-|TRBV21-1
CASSNIDRAPYNEQFF
TGTGCCAGCAGCAACATTGACAGGGCCCCCTACAATGAGCAGTTCTTC
>TRBJ1-2|-|TRBD1|TRBV4-2
CASSHPGQGERGYTF
TGTGCCAGCAGCCATCCGGGACAGGGGGAGAGGGGCTACACCTTC